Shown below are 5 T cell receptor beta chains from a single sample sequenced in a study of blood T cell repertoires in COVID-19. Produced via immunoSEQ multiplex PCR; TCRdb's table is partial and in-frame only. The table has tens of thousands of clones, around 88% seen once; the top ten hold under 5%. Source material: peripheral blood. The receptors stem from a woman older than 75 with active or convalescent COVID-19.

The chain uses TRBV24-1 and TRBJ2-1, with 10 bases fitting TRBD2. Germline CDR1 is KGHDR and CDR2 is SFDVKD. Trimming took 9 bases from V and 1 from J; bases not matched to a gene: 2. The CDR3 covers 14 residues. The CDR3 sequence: CATQTSGSYNEQFF. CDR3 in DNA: TGTGCCACCCAGACTAGCGGGTCCTACAATGAGCAGTTCTTC.

The CDR3: CASSPSLGQLNTEAFF. In nucleotides, the CDR3 is TGTGCCAGCTCACCAAGTCTCGGACAGCTGAACACTGAAGCTTTCTTT. V is TRBV18 and J is TRBJ1-1; a possible D gene is TRBD1 (6 bases). V shed 2 bases and J shed 0 bases, with 13 bases lying between them. The germline V gene has CDR1 KGHSH and CDR2 LQKENI. This CDR3 is built from 16 residues.

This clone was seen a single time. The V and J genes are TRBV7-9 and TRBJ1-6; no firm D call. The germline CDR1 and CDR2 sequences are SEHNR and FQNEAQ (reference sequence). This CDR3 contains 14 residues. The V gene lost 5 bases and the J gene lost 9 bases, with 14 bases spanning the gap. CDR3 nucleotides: TGTGCCAGCAGCCCGGGAGGAGCCAGTTCACCCCTCCACTTT. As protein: CASSPGGASSPLHF.

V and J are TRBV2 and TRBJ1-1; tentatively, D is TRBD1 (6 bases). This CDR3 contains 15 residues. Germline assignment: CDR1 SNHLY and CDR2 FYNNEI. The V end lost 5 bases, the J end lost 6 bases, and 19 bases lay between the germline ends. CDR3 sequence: CASSRTDLQGAEAFF. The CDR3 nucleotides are TGTGCCAGCAGTAGGACCGATCTACAGGGAGCTGAAGCTTTCTTT.

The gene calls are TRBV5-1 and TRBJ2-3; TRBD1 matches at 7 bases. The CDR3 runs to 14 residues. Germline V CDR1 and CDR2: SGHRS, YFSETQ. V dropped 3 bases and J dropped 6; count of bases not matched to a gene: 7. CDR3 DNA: TGCGCCAGCAGCTCCGGACAGGTATTGGATACGCAGTATTTT. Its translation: CASSSGQVLDTQYF.